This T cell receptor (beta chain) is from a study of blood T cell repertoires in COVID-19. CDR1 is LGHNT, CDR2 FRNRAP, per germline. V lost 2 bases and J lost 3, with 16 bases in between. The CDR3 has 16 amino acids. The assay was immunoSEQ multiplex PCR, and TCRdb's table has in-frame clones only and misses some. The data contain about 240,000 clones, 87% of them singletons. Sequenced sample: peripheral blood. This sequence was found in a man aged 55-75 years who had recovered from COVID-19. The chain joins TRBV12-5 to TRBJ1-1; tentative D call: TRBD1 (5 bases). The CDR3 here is CASGLPKRGVDTEAFF. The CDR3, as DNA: TGTGCTAGTGGTTTGCCAAAGCGGGGGGTGGACACTGAAGCTTTCTTT.